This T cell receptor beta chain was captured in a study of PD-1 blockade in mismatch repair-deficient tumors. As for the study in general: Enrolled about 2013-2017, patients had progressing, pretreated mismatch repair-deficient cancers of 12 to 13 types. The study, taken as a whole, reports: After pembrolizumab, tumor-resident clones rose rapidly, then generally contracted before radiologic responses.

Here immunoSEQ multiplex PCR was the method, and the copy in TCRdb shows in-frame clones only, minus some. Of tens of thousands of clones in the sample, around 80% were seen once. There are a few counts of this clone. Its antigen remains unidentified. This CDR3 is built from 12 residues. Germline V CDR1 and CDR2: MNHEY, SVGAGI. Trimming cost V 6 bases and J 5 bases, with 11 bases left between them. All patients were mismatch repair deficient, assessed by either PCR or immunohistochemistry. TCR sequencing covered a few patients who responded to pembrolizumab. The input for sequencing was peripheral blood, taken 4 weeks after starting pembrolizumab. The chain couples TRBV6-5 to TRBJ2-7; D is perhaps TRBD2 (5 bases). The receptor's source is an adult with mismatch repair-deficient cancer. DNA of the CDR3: TGTGCCAGCAGGGGAGACGGGCACGAGCAGTACTTC. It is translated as CASRGDGHEQYF.